Presented here are 29 T cell receptor beta chains from one specimen sequenced in a study of CXCR3-negative and CXCR3-positive naive CD8 T cells. Findings of the study overall: Compared with CXCR3-negative naive cells, CXCR3-positive naive cells showed more hydrophobic TRB CDR3s.

The TRB cDNA libraries were prepared by 5' RACE with UMI labels. TCRdb reprocessed the 5' RACE reads; each CDR3 protein has one entry and no DNA is given. The sample data list about 6,900 distinct CDR3 sequences. These receptors lack a known antigen. The sample comprised naive CXCR3+ CD8+ T cells from blood. The subset denotes: CD45RO-CCR7+CD27+CD95- naive CD8+ T cells expressing CXCR3 (TNR3+). All receptors derive from a human donor in good health. Some clones in this sample may be carry-over from other donors' samples.

The chain joins TRBV14 to TRBJ2-7; the D gene TCRdb calls, TRBD2, cannot be checked with no DNA. CDR1 and CDR2 from the germline V gene are SGHDN and FVKESK. The CDR3 runs to 15 residues. The CDR3 protein is CASSNQSAEDYEQYF.

This clonotype is called medium-sized based on its frequency. V and J are TRBV28 and TRBJ1-2. The CDR3 totals 16 residues. Per the germline V gene, CDR1 is MDHEN and CDR2 is SYDVKM. Here the CDR3 reads CASSLSRGGPSNGYTF.

This clonotype is labeled medium-sized (0.01 to 0.1%) based on frequency. CDR3 loop: CASSGTGTGGIGEQYF. V gene TRBV5-1 combines with J gene TRBJ2-7; TCRdb indicates TRBD1, and absent DNA this call remains unverified. The germline V gene has CDR1 SGHRS and CDR2 YFSETQ. The CDR3 has 16 residues.

Considering frequency, this clonotype is medium-sized. The chain couples TRBV4-1 to TRBJ1-5. CDR1 MGHRA and CDR2 YSYEKL come from the germline V gene. This CDR3 comprises 13 residues. The CDR3 is CASSQEIDQPQHF.

This clonotype is deemed medium-sized by its frequency. V usage is TRBV12-3 or TRBV12-4 and J usage is TRBJ2-5; checking the TCRdb D call of TRBD2 is not possible without DNA. The CDR3 contains 13 residues. The CDR3 protein is CASSTTSQETQYF.

By frequency, this clonotype registers medium-sized. The V and J genes are TRBV7-6 and TRBJ2-2. Germline lookup yields CDR1 SGHVS and CDR2 FNYEAQ. This CDR3 contains 14 residues. CDR3 amino acids: CASSPYTETGELFF.

This clonotype is labeled medium-sized based on frequency. The genes are TRBV2 and TRBJ1-3. Germline V gene lookup returns CDR1 SNHLY and CDR2 FYNNEI. The CDR3 is 13 residues long. The CDR3 spells CASSGREVDTIYF.

V and J are TRBV7-9 and TRBJ2-2; the D call from TCRdb, TRBD2, cannot be confirmed without DNA. The CDR3 extends over 13 amino acids. Germline lookup yields CDR1 SEHNR and CDR2 FQNEAQ (reference sequence). The CDR3 is CASSSTSAGELFF.

The chain combines TRBV4-3 with TRBJ2-1; the TCRdb D gene call, TRBD2, has no DNA to confirm it. Germline V gene lookup returns CDR1 LGHNA and CDR2 YSLEER. This CDR3 region has 17 residues. The CDR3: CASSQAPTSGGYNEQFF.

This clonotype is identified as medium-sized from frequency. V gene TRBV11-2 combines with J gene TRBJ2-3. CDR1 and CDR2 from the germline V gene are SGHAT and FQNNGV. CDR3 size: 13 residues. The CDR3 is CASSLEHTDTQYF.

V and J are TRBV5-1 and TRBJ2-1. Germline loops: CDR1 SGHRS, CDR2 YFSETQ. The length of the CDR3 is 13 residues. The CDR3 sequence: CASSLVESNEQFF.

This clonotype is called medium-sized (0.01 to 0.1%) based on its frequency. The chain couples TRBV20-1 to TRBJ2-3; the TCRdb call, TRBD2, lacks DNA for checking. The CDR3 consists of 15 residues. CDR1 and CDR2 from the germline V gene are DFQATT and SNEGSKA (reference sequence). CDR3 amino acids: CSAIPGLAGADTQYF.

The chain combines TRBV20-1 with TRBJ2-1; the D gene TCRdb calls, TRBD2, cannot be checked with no DNA. CDR3 length: 18 amino acids. The V gene's germline CDR1 is DFQATT and CDR2 SNEGSKA (reference sequence). CDR3 region: CSASSTGLAGGLGNEQFF.

In terms of frequency, this clonotype is medium-sized. V gene TRBV7-9 combines with J gene TRBJ2-3; as DNA is missing, the TRBD2 call by TCRdb cannot be tested. Germline-derived CDR1 and CDR2 are SEHNR and FQNEAQ (reference sequence). The CDR3 spans 14 residues. The CDR3 is CASSPRDFTDTQYF.

Frequency places this clonotype as medium-sized (0.01 to 0.1%). The chain uses TRBV4-1 and TRBJ2-1; TCRdb designates TRBD2, a call that cannot be tested without DNA. Per germline, CDR1 MGHRA and CDR2 YSYEKL. The CDR3 contains 16 residues. This CDR3 is CASSGTSGRAYNEQFF.

This chain connects TRBV4-1 to TRBJ2-5; checking the TCRdb D call of TRBD2 is not possible without DNA. The CDR3 is made up of 18 amino acids. Germline-derived CDR1 and CDR2 are MGHRA and YSYEKL. This CDR3 reads CASSPVTGGTSVQETQYF.

According to its frequency, this clonotype is medium-sized. V is TRBV6-5 and J is TRBJ2-1; no DNA is available, so the TRBD1 call from TCRdb remains unchecked. The germline CDR1 and CDR2 sequences are MNHEY and SVGAGI. The CDR3 contains 12 residues. The CDR3 spells CASSWIGDEQFF.

The V gene is TRBV12-3 or TRBV12-4, the J gene TRBJ2-1; as DNA is missing, the TRBD1 call by TCRdb cannot be tested. The CDR3 contains 14 residues. CDR3 region: CASYWDRDYNEQFF.

This clonotype is classed as medium-sized by frequency. The genes are TRBV11-3 and TRBJ2-1; no DNA is available, so the TRBD2 call from TCRdb remains unchecked. The CDR3 sequence is 16 residues long. CDR1 and CDR2 from the germline V gene are SGHNT and YENEEA. The chain's CDR3 is CASSHLGPASENEQFF.

Considering frequency, this clonotype is medium-sized. The chain uses TRBV29-1 and TRBJ2-5; TCRdb indicates TRBD2, and absent DNA this call remains unverified. The CDR3 runs 14 residues. Germline-derived CDR1 and CDR2 are SQVTM and ANQGSEA. CDR3 region: CSVELAGGRETQYF.

According to its frequency, this clonotype is medium-sized. This chain links TRBV20-1 with TRBJ2-1; as DNA is missing, the TRBD2 call by TCRdb cannot be tested. The V gene's germline CDR1 is DFQATT and CDR2 SNEGSKA (reference sequence). The CDR3 is made up of 12 amino acids. The CDR3 spells CSARDPGLAQFF.

The chain employs TRBV19 and TRBJ2-1; the D call of TRBD2 rests on TCRdb alone, since no DNA is present to check it. The germline V gene encodes CDR1 LNHDA and CDR2 SQIVND (reference sequence). This CDR3 has 17 residues. Here the CDR3 reads CASSGTSGSDGYTEQFF.

This clonotype ranks as medium-sized in terms of frequency. The chain uses TRBV4-1 and TRBJ2-2; lacking DNA, the TRBD1 call made by TCRdb goes unchecked. This CDR3 comprises 17 residues. CDR1 and CDR2 (germline): MGHRA, YSYEKL. The CDR3 spells CASSQAGSGENTGELFF.

According to its frequency, this clonotype is medium-sized. This chain links TRBV12-3 or TRBV12-4 with TRBJ2-7; TCRdb calls TRBD1, which cannot be checked without DNA. CDR3 length equals 13 residues. CDR3 residues: CASTPDSSYEQYF.

This clonotype ranks as medium-sized in terms of frequency. The rearrangement joins TRBV29-1 to TRBJ2-3; the TCRdb D gene call, TRBD2, has no DNA to confirm it. The CDR3 is made up of 13 amino acids. Germline-derived CDR1 and CDR2 are SQVTM and ANQGSEA. This CDR3 is CSVETSGPDTQYF.

This clonotype is labeled medium-sized (0.01 to 0.1%) based on frequency. The V gene is TRBV20-1, the J gene TRBJ2-1; TCRdb gives TRBD2 as the D gene, but with no DNA this cannot be confirmed. This CDR3 region has 17 residues. Germline loops: CDR1 DFQATT, CDR2 SNEGSKA (reference sequence). Here the CDR3 reads CSASMASGLSSYNEQFF.

The chain uses TRBV7-3 and TRBJ2-5; no DNA is available, so the TRBD2 call from TCRdb remains unchecked. The CDR3 length is 15 residues. Germline V gives CDR1 SGHTA, CDR2 FQGTGA. The CDR3: CASSPSGGTRETQYF.

This sequence joins TRBV10-3 and TRBJ2-1; TCRdb's assignment of TRBD1 cannot be checked, as there is no DNA. The germline gives CDR1 ENHRY, CDR2 SYGVKD. The CDR3 length is 13 residues. This CDR3 is CALRDSNNNEQFF.

By frequency, this clonotype is medium-sized. This rearrangement joins TRBV27 to TRBJ2-7; checking the TCRdb D call of TRBD1 is not possible without DNA. Looked up from germline, CDR1 is MNHEY and CDR2 is SMNVEV (reference sequence). CDR3 size: 15 residues. The CDR3: CASRIAGTGFYEQYF.